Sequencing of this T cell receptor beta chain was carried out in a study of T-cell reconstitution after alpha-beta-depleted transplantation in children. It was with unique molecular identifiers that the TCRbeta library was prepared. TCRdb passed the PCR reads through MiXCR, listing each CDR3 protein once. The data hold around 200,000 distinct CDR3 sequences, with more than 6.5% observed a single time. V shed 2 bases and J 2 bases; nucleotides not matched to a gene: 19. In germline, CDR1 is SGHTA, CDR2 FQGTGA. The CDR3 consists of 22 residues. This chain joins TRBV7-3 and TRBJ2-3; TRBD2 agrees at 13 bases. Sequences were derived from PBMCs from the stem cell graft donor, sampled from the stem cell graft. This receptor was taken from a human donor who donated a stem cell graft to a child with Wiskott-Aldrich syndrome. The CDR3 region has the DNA TGTGCCAGCAGCTTATGGTTATCTAGGGACAAGGGACTAGCGGGATTCACAGATACGCAGTATTTT. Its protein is CASSLWLSRDKGLAGFTDTQYF. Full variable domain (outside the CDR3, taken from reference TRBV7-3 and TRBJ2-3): GAGVSQTPSNKVTEKGKYVELRCDPISGHTALYWYRQSLGQGPEFLIYFQGTGAADDSGLPNDRFFAVRPEGSVSTLKIQRTERGDSAVYLCASSLWLSRDKGLAGFTDTQYFGPGTRLTVL.